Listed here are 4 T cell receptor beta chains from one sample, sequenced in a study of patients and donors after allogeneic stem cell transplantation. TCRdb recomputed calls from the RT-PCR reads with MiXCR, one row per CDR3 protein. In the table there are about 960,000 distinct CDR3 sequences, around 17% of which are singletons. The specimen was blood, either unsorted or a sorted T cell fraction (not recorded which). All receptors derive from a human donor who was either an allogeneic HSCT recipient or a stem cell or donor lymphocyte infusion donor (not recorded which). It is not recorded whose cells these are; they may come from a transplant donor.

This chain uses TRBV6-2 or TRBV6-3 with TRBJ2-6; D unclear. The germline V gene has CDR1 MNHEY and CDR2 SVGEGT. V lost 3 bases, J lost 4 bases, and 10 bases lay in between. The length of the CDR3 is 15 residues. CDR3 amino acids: CASSYWGSGANVLTF. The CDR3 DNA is TGTGCCAGCAGTTATTGGGGTTCAGGGGCCAACGTCCTGACTTTC.

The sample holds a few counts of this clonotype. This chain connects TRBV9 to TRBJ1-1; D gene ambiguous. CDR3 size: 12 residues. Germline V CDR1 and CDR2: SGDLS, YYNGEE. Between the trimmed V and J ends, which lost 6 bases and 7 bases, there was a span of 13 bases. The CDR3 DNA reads TGTGCCAGCATCCTAGGTGTGCTTGAAGCTTTCTTT. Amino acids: CASILGVLEAFF.

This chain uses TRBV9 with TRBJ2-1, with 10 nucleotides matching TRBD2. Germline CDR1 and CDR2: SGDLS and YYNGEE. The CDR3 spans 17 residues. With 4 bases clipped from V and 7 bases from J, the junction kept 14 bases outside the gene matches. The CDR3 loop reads CASSSLIAAGGANEQFF. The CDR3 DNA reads TGTGCCAGCAGCTCCCTAATTGCAGCGGGGGGGGCGAATGAGCAGTTCTTC. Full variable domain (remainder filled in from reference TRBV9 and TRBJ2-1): DSGVTQTPKHLITATGQRVTLRCSPRSGDLSVYWYQQSLDQGLQFLIQYYNGEERAKGNILERFSAQQFPDLHSELNLSSLELGDSALYFCASSSLIAAGGANEQFFGPGTRLTVL.

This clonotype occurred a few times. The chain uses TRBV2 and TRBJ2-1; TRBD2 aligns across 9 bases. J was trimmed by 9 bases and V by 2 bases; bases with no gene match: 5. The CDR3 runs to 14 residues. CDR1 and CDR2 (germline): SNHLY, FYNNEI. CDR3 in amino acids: CASSESSGVREQFF. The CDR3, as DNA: TGTGCCAGCAGTGAATCTAGCGGGGTCCGTGAGCAGTTCTTC.